The present T cell receptor (beta chain) was sequenced within a study of CD8+ T cells in alopecia areata. Study-wide points: How baseline CD8+ expansion relates to response remains uncertain (there was one nonresponder). Scalp clonality and expanded CD8+ clones among the top 100 showed significant decreases with tofacitinib.

RNA was isolated and reverse transcribed to cDNA, the sequencing template. Some clones are missing from TCRdb's copy, which holds only in-frame ones; the method was immunoSEQ multiplex PCR. The sample has roughly 200,000 clones; roughly two fifths are singletons. The treatment here: oral pan-JAK inhibitor, 5-10 mg twice daily. Peripheral blood and lesional scalp punch biopsies were taken from alopecia areata patients. Germline CDR1 reads SGHAT; CDR2 reads FQNNGV. This CDR3 comprises 14 residues. V lost 2 bases to trimming and J lost 8 bases, with 15 bases between them. As to this clone: What it binds is not known.

This chain connects TRBV11-2 to TRBJ1-1; no clear D gene. The sequences come from CD4+ T cells sorted from blood, collected at approximately week 37, from a patient treated with tofacitinib. This TCR was sampled from a human donor with alopecia areata. This CDR3 reads CASSLFSVSGEAFF. The DNA for the CDR3 is TGTGCCAGCAGCTTATTTTCCGTGTCGGGCGAAGCTTTCTTT.